The rows below give T cell receptor beta chains drawn from one sample of a study of CD8 T cells in ankylosing spondylitis. TCRdb redid the calling of the 5' RACE reads with MiXCR, one entry per CDR3 protein. The data contain 85,000 to 90,000 distinct CDR3 sequences, around 25% of them seen just once; the ten biggest clones take up about 60%. Sequencing input: blood, either unsorted or a sorted T cell fraction (not recorded which). The origin of the receptors is a male donor with ankylosing spondylitis or in good health (not recorded which). CDR3s include the opening cysteine and the closing phenylalanine or tryptophan. Some rows mark clone size as missing; the rest say once, few, many or name a class of expanded clone.

>TRBV20-1|TRBJ1-1|few
CSAALRQTGAFF
>TRBV2|TRBJ2-3|.
CASSEWGTGADTQYF
>TRBV5-6|TRBJ2-2|.
CASSLGGLRTGELFF
>TRBV4-2|TRBJ1-4|few
CASSQGPGGQNEKLFF
>TRBV5-5|TRBJ2-3|.
CASSQTQQGLRRNTQYF
>TRBV5-1|TRBJ2-7|many
CASSSSRSSYEQYF
>TRBV20-1|TRBJ1-2|.
CSARDLENRGYGYTF
>TRBV7-6|TRBJ1-1|.
CASSALWTEAFF
>TRBV5-1|TRBJ1-5|.
CASSLDGRGLQPQHF
>TRBV20-1|TRBJ1-2|.
CSAGEPYGYTF
>TRBV7-2|TRBJ1-5|.
CASSTRGPNQPQHF
>TRBV20-1|TRBJ2-3|.
CSARRGLTDTQYF